The rows below give T cell receptor beta chains drawn from one sample of a study of T cell responses to AZD1222 COVID-19 vaccine. Clones were sequenced by immunoSEQ multiplex PCR, and TCRdb holds only the in-frame ones, with some missing. The profile covers 100,000 to 150,000 clones, with around 88% appearing a single time and more than 9.5% taken by the ten largest. The input for sequencing was peripheral blood, taken on day 0 of MenACWY control vaccination. The receptors here all came from an adult in good health. Each CDR3 is given with its conserved first and last residue. D genes are given only for firm matches.

>TRBV28|TRBD2
CASSLWGGGTSGSRETQYF
>TRBV5-4|.
CASSFVTGYGRETQYF
>TRBV21-1|.
CASSKDGGPTSPPFF
>TRBV11-3|.
CASSPRQSFGETQYF
>TRBV18|.
CASSPAARQRNTGELFF
>TRBV5-6|.
CASSLGGAEPQHF
>TRBV5-1|.
CASSLLASEFYEQYF
>TRBV10-2|TRBD1
CASSGLTGGPYGYTF
>TRBV19|.
CASSIDLGGAETQYF
>TRBV12-3/TRBV12-4|.
CASSLFVGEQYF
>TRBV5-1|TRBD1
CASSLDRGAGTDTQYF
>TRBV2|.
CASSGDDNEQFF
>TRBV10-3|TRBD2
CATRLAGVSYEQYF
>TRBV19|.
CASSLGQGAYEQYF
>TRBV3-1/TRBV3-2|.
CASSQEGLWNTEAFF
>TRBV2|.
CASSDGPLYEQYF
>TRBV7-2|.
CASSFQVRTEAFF
>TRBV6-5|TRBD2
CASSSGRGSYEQYF
>TRBV27|.
CASNSRPALGGTQYF
>TRBV11-3|TRBD2
CASSSGLGIIKTQYF
>TRBV6-4|.
CASGSGSNTGELFF
>TRBV29-1|TRBD2
CSVEYFWASGVHTDTQYF
>TRBV19|.
CASSIPVNTEAFF
>TRBV7-2|TRBD1
CASSPRTGPTNEKLFF
>TRBV29-1|TRBD2
CSVPKGLAERNEQFF
>TRBV24-1|.
CATSVTSGTDTQYF
>TRBV12-2|.
CASRLSTGQGDEKLFF
>TRBV6-4|TRBD2
CASSDTSGSGNEQFF
>TRBV7-6|TRBD2
CASSSSGTSGTQETQYF
>TRBV4-1|.
CASSHTSGGGTQYF
>TRBV11-2|.
CASTPVQETQYF
>TRBV5-5|.
CASSLATLSYEQYF
>TRBV9|.
CASSVQPGVTGELFF